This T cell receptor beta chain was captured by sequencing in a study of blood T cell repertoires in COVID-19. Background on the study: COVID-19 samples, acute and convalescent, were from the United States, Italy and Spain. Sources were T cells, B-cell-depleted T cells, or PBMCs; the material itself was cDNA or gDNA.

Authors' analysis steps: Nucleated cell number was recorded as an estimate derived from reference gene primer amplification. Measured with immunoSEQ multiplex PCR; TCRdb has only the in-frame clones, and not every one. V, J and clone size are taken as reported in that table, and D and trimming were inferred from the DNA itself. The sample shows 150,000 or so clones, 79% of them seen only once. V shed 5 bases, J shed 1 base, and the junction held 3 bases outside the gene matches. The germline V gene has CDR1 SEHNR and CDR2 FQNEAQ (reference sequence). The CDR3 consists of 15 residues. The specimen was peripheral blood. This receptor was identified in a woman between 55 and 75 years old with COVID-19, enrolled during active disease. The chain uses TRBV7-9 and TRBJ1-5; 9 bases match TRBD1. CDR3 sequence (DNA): TGTGCCAGCAGCCCCGGACAGGGGAGCAATCAGCCCCAGCATTTT. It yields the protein CASSPGQGSNQPQHF.